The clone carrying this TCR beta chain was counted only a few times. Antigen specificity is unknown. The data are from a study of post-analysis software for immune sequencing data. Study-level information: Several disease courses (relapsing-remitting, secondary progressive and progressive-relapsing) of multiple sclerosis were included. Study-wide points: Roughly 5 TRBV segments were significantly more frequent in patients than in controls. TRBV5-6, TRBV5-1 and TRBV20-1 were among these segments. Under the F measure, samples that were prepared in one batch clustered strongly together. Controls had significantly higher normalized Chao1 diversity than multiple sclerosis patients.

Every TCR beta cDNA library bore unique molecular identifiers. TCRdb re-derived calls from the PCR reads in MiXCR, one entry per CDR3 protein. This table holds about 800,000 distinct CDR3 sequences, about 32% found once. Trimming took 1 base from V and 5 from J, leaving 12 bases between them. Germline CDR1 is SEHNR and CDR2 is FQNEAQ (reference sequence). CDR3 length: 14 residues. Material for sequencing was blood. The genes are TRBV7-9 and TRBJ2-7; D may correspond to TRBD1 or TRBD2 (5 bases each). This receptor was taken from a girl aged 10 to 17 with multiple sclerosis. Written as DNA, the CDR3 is TGTGCCAGCAGCTTAGAGGGGACGGTCCACGAGCAGTACTTC. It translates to CASSLEGTVHEQYF.